This TCR beta chain was observed in a study of T cells in Graves' hyperthyroidism and ophthalmopathy. Study results and caveats: Ophthalmopathy was identified by the model a median around 6.3 months ahead of onset. In the blood, most expanded thyroid clonotypes above 0.001 appeared as well.

It was RNA transcripts that yielded the amplified TCR beta CDR3 regions. When the TCR CDR3 underwent first-round RT-PCR, the HTBI primer set was used. Using its own MiXCR run on the multiplex PCR reads, TCRdb lists one record per CDR3 protein. This table holds about 480,000 distinct CDR3 sequences, around 15% found once. The CDR3 is made up of 13 amino acids. Germline CDR1 SGHTA, CDR2 FQGNSA. Between the trimmed V and J ends, which lost 6 bases and 6 bases, there was a span of 11 bases. This clonotype was seen only a few times. Its antigen is as yet unknown. Patients aged 18 to 65 had newly diagnosed hyperthyroidism lasting under 2 months.

Sequenced: blood. This clonotype was obtained from a woman between 18 and 29 years old with Graves' hyperthyroidism. The chain couples TRBV7-2 to TRBJ2-2; D gene uncertain. The DNA for the CDR3 is TGTGCCAGCAGTACCGGACGGGCCGGGGAGCTGTTTTTT. Translating gives CASSTGRAGELFF.